This passage covers 30 T cell receptor beta chains from one sample sequenced in a study of blood T cell repertoires in COVID-19. Produced via immunoSEQ multiplex PCR; TCRdb's table is partial and in-frame only. The sample yields approximately 140,000 clones, roughly 85% seen once. Sample: peripheral blood. These TCRs come from a man aged 55 to 70 with acute or convalescent COVID-19.

The CDR3 reads CASSQDNAGVSNQPQHF. CDR3 DNA sequence: TGTGCCAGCAGCCAAGATAACGCAGGGGTGAGCAATCAGCCCCAGCATTTT. This chain uses TRBV4-2 with TRBJ1-5; possibly TRBD1 for D (6 bases). CDR1 and CDR2 from the germline V gene are LGHNA and YNFKEQ. This CDR3 comprises 17 residues. V was cut by 0 bases and J by 1 base, with 13 bases left in between.

The sample holds one count of this clone. The gene calls are TRBV28 and TRBJ2-1; D unclear. In germline, CDR1 is MDHEN, CDR2 SYDVKM. V shed 8 bases and J shed 9 bases, with 11 bases lying between them. CDR3 length: 11 residues. For the CDR3, the DNA is TGTGCCAGCCATCTCGGTTCTGAGCAGTTCTTC. This encodes CASHLGSEQFF.

The CDR3 region has the DNA TGTGCCAGCAGCAGATCCGATCAGCCCCAGCATTTT. Protein: CASSRSDQPQHF. This sequence joins TRBV12-3 or TRBV12-4 and TRBJ1-5, with D hard to call. The length of the CDR3 is 12 residues. V was pared by 6 bases and J by 5 bases, with 8 bases between.

The chain is built from TRBV12-3 or TRBV12-4 and TRBJ2-7, with 11 bases identical to TRBD1. With 4 bases clipped from V and 13 bases from J, the junction kept 9 bases outside the gene matches. The CDR3 extends over 13 amino acids. The CDR3 DNA sequence: TGTGCCAGCAGTTCGGCATGGACAGGGGGCCCCTACTTC. Amino acid sequence: CASSSAWTGGPYF.

The chain has TRBV5-1 and TRBJ1-1, with D unclear. CDR1 and CDR2 (germline): SGHRS, YFSETQ. The CDR3 sequence is 11 residues long. In DNA, the CDR3 is TGCACCGGCGCCAAGAGGAAGGAAGCTTTCTTT. This codes for CTGAKRKEAFF.

The chain employs TRBV5-4 and TRBJ2-5; D unresolved. V lost 3 bases and J 5 bases, leaving 17 bases between the germline ends. The V gene's germline CDR1 is SGHNT and CDR2 YYREEE (reference sequence). This CDR3 has 15 amino acids. The CDR3, as DNA: TGTGCCAGCAGCTCCCAGACTCGTAGTGTTGAGACCCAGTACTTC. Its protein is CASSSQTRSVETQYF.

The J gene is TRBJ2-3, the V gene TRBV18, with 8 bases fitting TRBD2. The germline gives CDR1 KGHSH, CDR2 LQKENI. The CDR3 spans 14 residues. J lost 5 bases, V lost 8 bases, and 9 bases had no gene match. The chain's CDR3 is CASRWREALDTQYF. The CDR3 region has the DNA TGTGCCAGCCGGTGGCGGGAGGCCCTAGATACGCAGTATTTT.

J is TRBJ2-3 and V is TRBV5-3; weak D call: TRBD1 (6 bases). TRBV5-3 is assigned to the ORF class and has an uncertain function. Deletions cut 0 bases from V and 4 bases from J, with 9 bases between. This CDR3 has 14 residues. CDR3 protein: CARSLDRVADTQYF. The CDR3 nucleotides are TGTGCCAGAAGCTTGGACAGGGTGGCAGATACGCAGTATTTT.

The rearrangement joins TRBV5-4 to TRBJ1-1, with D tentatively TRBD1 (5 bases). Between the trimmed V and J ends, which lost 0 bases and 5 bases, there was a span of 8 bases. The CDR3 totals 13 residues. CDR1 and CDR2 from the germline V gene are SGHNT and YYREEE (reference sequence). The CDR3 coding sequence is TGTGCCAGCAGCTTGGAGGAGGGGACTGAAGCTTTCTTT. It translates to CASSLEEGTEAFF. Full variable domain (remainder filled in from reference TRBV5-4 and TRBJ1-1): ETGVTQSPTHLIKTRGQQVTLRCSSQSGHNTVSWYQQALGQGPQFIFQYYREEENGRGNFPPRFSGLQFPNYSSELNVNALELDDSALYLCASSLEEGTEAFFGQGTRLTVV.

The chain recombines TRBV29-1 with TRBJ2-7, with TRBD1 as a possible D gene (6 bases). Trimming stripped 5 bases from V and 4 bases from J, with 9 bases between. Germline CDR1 reads SQVTM; CDR2 reads ANQGSEA. The CDR3 length is 11 residues. The CDR3 DNA is TGCAGCGTTAAACAGGGTTACGAGCAGTACTTC. Translated: CSVKQGYEQYF.

The chain joins TRBV6-5 to TRBJ2-2; D may be TRBD1 (6 bases). The CDR3 loop spans 15 amino acids. Trimming removed 4 bases at V and 8 bases at J, with 17 bases between. From germline, CDR1 is MNHEY and CDR2 SVGAGI. Here the CDR3 DNA reads TGTGCCAGCAGTTCAGGGGCTAGGACGGGGGGGGAGCTGTTTTTT. It encodes CASSSGARTGGELFF.

J is TRBJ1-1 and V is TRBV25-1, with D unclear. CDR1 MGHDK and CDR2 SYGVNS come from the germline V gene. The CDR3 is 13 residues long. V was pared by 6 bases and J by 1 base, with 9 bases between. The CDR3 here is CASRLTENTEAFF. The CDR3 region has the DNA TGTGCCAGCAGACTTACAGAGAACACTGAAGCTTTCTTT.

V is TRBV28 and J is TRBJ2-3, with a weak D call TRBD2 (7 bases). Trimming left V 5 bases short and J 4 bases short, with 13 bases between. The CDR3 runs 14 residues. The germline V gene has CDR1 MDHEN and CDR2 SYDVKM. CDR3 nucleotide sequence: TGTGCCAGCAGTCCCGGGGGGCGTGCAGATACGCAGTATTTT. Encoded protein: CASSPGGRADTQYF.

DNA for the CDR3: TGTGCCAGCAGTGGAACACGGGTCGGGGCAGATACGCAGTATTTT. It specifies CASSGTRVGADTQYF. This rearrangement joins TRBV25-1 to TRBJ2-3, with a tentative D call TRBD2 (5 bases). Germline V gene sequence: CDR1 MGHDK, CDR2 SYGVNS. With 4 bases removed from V and 4 bases from J, the gap between germline ends came to 15 bases. This CDR3 has 15 amino acids.

The chain is built from TRBV12-3 or TRBV12-4 and TRBJ2-3; D call uncertain. This CDR3 has 13 amino acids. Trimming pared 6 bases from V and 8 bases from J, leaving 15 bases between. The CDR3 bases are TGTGCCAGCAGCCCCGGTTCACTCGCTACGCAGTATTTT. Amino acids: CASSPGSLATQYF.

V and J are TRBV11-2 and TRBJ2-2; 7 bases fit TRBD1. This CDR3 region has 15 residues. Germline trimming cut 5 bases from V and 7 bases from J; bases unmatched to any gene: 10. Germline lookup yields CDR1 SGHAT and CDR2 FQNNGV. CDR3 loop: CASSGRTGVVGELFF. In DNA, the CDR3 is TGTGCCAGCAGCGGCCGCACAGGGGTAGTCGGGGAGCTGTTTTTT.

V gene TRBV5-4 combines with J gene TRBJ1-2; TRBD1 agrees at 7 bases. Germline lookup yields CDR1 SGHNT and CDR2 YYREEE (reference sequence). Germline trimming cut 3 bases from V and 7 bases from J; bases unmatched to any gene: 12. The CDR3 has 15 amino acids. The CDR3 DNA is TGTGCCAGCAGCTGGAGACAGGGCCCGGGTCGTGGCTACACCTTC. As protein: CASSWRQGPGRGYTF.

As regards this clone: Relative to the germline gene, one junction end is altered; a read error may explain this. This chain links TRBV7-7 with TRBJ2-6; TRBD1 is a possible D gene (5 bases). The germline gives CDR1 SSHAT, CDR2 FNYEAQ (reference sequence). The CDR3 runs to 17 residues. Here the CDR3 reads CASSLLPGPTGANVLTF. The CDR3 DNA follows: TGTGCTAGCAGCTTATTGCCAGGGCCCACTGGGGCCAACGTCCTGACTTTC. The full variable domain, rest sourced from reference TRBV7-7 and TRBJ2-6, is GAGVSQSPRYKVTKRGQDVTLRCDPISSHATLYWYQQALGQGPEFLTYFNYEAQPDKSGLPSDRFSAERPEGSISTLTIQRTEQRDSAMYRCASSLLPGPTGANVLTFGAGSRLTVL.

V and J are TRBV18 and TRBJ2-4; TRBD2 matches at 7 bases. Trimming removed 8 bases from V and 3 bases from J; junction bases left unmatched: 10. CDR3 length: 15 residues. Germline loops: CDR1 KGHSH, CDR2 LQKENI. CDR3 sequence: CASQGASGFKNIQYF. In nucleotides, the CDR3 is TGTGCCAGCCAAGGGGCTAGCGGATTCAAAAACATTCAGTACTTC.

The chain employs TRBV15 and TRBJ1-5, with 8 bases lining up with TRBD1. Germline CDR1 and CDR2: LNHNV and YYDKDF (reference sequence). The ends lost 5 bases at V and 8 bases at J; junction bases unmatched: 17. The CDR3 spans 17 residues. CDR3 amino acids: CATSLGHSTGAEEPQHF. In DNA, the CDR3 is TGTGCCACCAGCCTGGGCCACTCGACAGGGGCGGAGGAGCCCCAGCATTTT.

The chain joins TRBV28 to TRBJ1-2; 9 bases line up with TRBD1. Germline CDR1 and CDR2: MDHEN and SYDVKM. The trim removed 2 bases at V and 7 bases at J, leaving 5 bases unmatched. The CDR3 loop spans 14 amino acids. The CDR3 DNA reads TGTGCCAGCAGTTTAGGGGGACAGGGAAGTGGCTACACCTTC. The encoded protein is CASSLGGQGSGYTF.

The chain employs TRBV4-2 and TRBJ2-2; 8 bases align to TRBD2. V was clipped by 4 bases and J by 5 bases; unmatched bases: 9. Germline V gene lookup returns CDR1 LGHNA and CDR2 YNFKEQ. The CDR3 spans 16 residues. The CDR3 bases are TGTGCCAGCAGCCTAGGAATTAGCGGGACGACCGGGGAGCTGTTTTTT. Its translation: CASSLGISGTTGELFF.

The V and J genes are TRBV28 and TRBJ2-1; no clear D gene. CDR1 and CDR2 from the germline V gene are MDHEN and SYDVKM. V lost 2 bases and J lost 7, with 15 bases in between. The CDR3 is 15 amino acids. The CDR3 sequence is CASSLPQALRNEQFF. In DNA, the CDR3 is TGTGCCAGCAGTTTACCCCAAGCACTCAGGAATGAGCAGTTCTTC.

The V call is TRBV7-2, the J call TRBJ1-4; 7 bases match TRBD1. The germline gives CDR1 SGHTA, CDR2 FQGNSA. V shed 6 bases and J 3 bases; nucleotides not matched to a gene: 1. This CDR3 contains 13 residues. CDR3 sequence: CASRGQPNEKLFF. CDR3 sequence (DNA): TGTGCCAGCAGGGGACAGCCTAATGAAAAACTGTTTTTT.

V gene TRBV6-5 combines with J gene TRBJ1-1, with D possibly being TRBD1 (5 bases). Deletions cut 6 bases from V and 4 bases from J, with 15 bases between. Germline V gene lookup returns CDR1 MNHEY and CDR2 SVGAGI. The CDR3 has 14 residues. The CDR3 region has the DNA TGTGCCAGCAGGAGAAGGCGGGGCGGCACTGAAGCTTTCTTT. This translates into CASRRRRGGTEAFF.

The rearrangement joins TRBV28 to TRBJ1-5; 7 bases are shared with TRBD1. Germline CDR1 is MDHEN and CDR2 is SYDVKM. V lost 3 bases to trimming and J lost 7 bases; unmatched junction nucleotides: 6. This CDR3 spans 14 amino acids. In DNA, the CDR3 is TGTGCCAGCAGTTTCGGGACAGTGGGACAGCCCCAGCATTTT. Its translation: CASSFGTVGQPQHF. Looking up the rest from reference TRBV28 and TRBJ1-5 gives the full variable domain: DVKVTQSSRYLVKRTGEKVFLECVQDMDHENMFWYRQDPGLGLRLIYFSYDVKMKEKGDIPEGYSVSREKKERFSLILESASTNQTSMYLCASSFGTVGQPQHFGDGTRLSIL.

This rearrangement joins TRBV30 to TRBJ2-7, with 9 positions matching TRBD1. Germline V lookup: CDR1 GTSNPN, CDR2 SVGIG (reference sequence). The CDR3 totals 14 residues. V lost 4 bases to trimming and J lost 6 bases; unmatched junction nucleotides: 10. CDR3 in amino acids: CAWTAGTGRGEQYF. In DNA, the CDR3 is TGTGCCTGGACCGCCGGGACAGGGAGAGGCGAGCAGTACTTC.

This chain connects TRBV7-9 to TRBJ2-5; D unclear. V shed 3 bases and J shed 4 bases, with 6 bases lying between them. The CDR3 has 12 amino acids. The germline V gene encodes CDR1 SEHNR and CDR2 FQNEAQ (reference sequence). CDR3: CASSFERETQYF. CDR3 nucleotide sequence: TGTGCCAGCAGCTTCGAGCGAGAGACCCAGTACTTC.

This sequence joins TRBV10-3 and TRBJ2-7; 11 bases fit TRBD1. The junction had 3 bases not matched to a gene; V was cut back by 2 bases and J by 6 bases. CDR1 ENHRY and CDR2 SYGVKD come from the germline V gene. The CDR3 extends over 14 amino acids. CDR3 DNA sequence: TGTGCCATCAGTGAGAGGGACAGGGGGACCGAGCAGTACTTC. This encodes CAISERDRGTEQYF.

The chain employs TRBV28 and TRBJ1-5; a possible D gene is TRBD1 (6 bases). Germline CDR1 and CDR2: MDHEN and SYDVKM. Trimming took 2 bases from V and 2 from J, leaving 10 bases between them. The CDR3 totals 15 residues. CDR3 coding DNA: TGTGCCAGCAGTTTACAGGGGCGCGGCAATCAGCCCCAGCATTTT. This encodes CASSLQGRGNQPQHF.